A single sample is the source of the 18 T cell receptor beta chains below, sequenced in a study of T cells in Graves' hyperthyroidism and ophthalmopathy. Amplification yielded TCR beta CDR3 regions, with RNA transcripts as the source. Primed by the HTBI set, a first-round RT-PCR was run on the TCR CDR3. TCRdb called the multiplex PCR reads again in MiXCR, with one record for every CDR3 protein. The sample contains hundreds of thousands of distinct CDR3 sequences, under 15% of which appear only once. Sample: blood. Receptors originate from a woman in her 30s with Graves' hyperthyroidism.

This rearrangement joins TRBV9 to TRBJ1-5; D may be TRBD1 (5 bases). CDR1 and CDR2 (germline): SGDLS, YYNGEE. The V and J ends lost 7 bases and 5 bases respectively, with 16 bases between them. The CDR3 consists of 14 residues. This CDR3 is CASGTGVDYQPQHF. CDR3 DNA: TGTGCCAGCGGGACGGGGGTGGATTATCAGCCCCAGCATTTT.

This clonotype was found many times. This rearrangement joins TRBV12-3 or TRBV12-4 to TRBJ2-3; D unresolved. This CDR3 is 15 amino acids long. V lost 6 bases and J 2 bases, leaving 15 bases between the germline ends. The CDR3 here is CASRAWVEFTDTQYF. The CDR3 DNA reads TGTGCCAGCAGGGCCTGGGTGGAGTTCACAGATACGCAGTATTTT.

This clonotype occurred many times. The chain uses TRBV29-1 and TRBJ1-2; weak D call: TRBD1 (5 bases). Trimming cost V 6 bases and J 4 bases, with 24 bases left between them. The CDR3 is made up of 16 amino acids. Germline V CDR1 and CDR2: SQVTM, ANQGSEA. This CDR3 reads CSVLQPGRASTYGYTF. CDR3 coding DNA: TGCAGCGTCCTTCAGCCTGGCAGGGCCTCCACCTATGGCTACACCTTC.

This clonotype was found a few times. This rearrangement joins TRBV7-3 to TRBJ2-3; 8 bases line up with TRBD1. Trimming at V came to 2 bases and at J to 5 bases, leaving 12 bases not matched to a gene. The CDR3 is 17 amino acids. Germline-derived CDR1 and CDR2 are SGHTA and FQGTGA. CDR3 sequence reads: CASSLFPTGAGGDTQYF. CDR3 sequence (DNA): TGTGCCAGCAGCTTATTCCCGACAGGGGCGGGTGGAGATACGCAGTATTTT.

The rearrangement joins TRBV3-1 to TRBJ2-3; D is ambiguous. The germline V gene has CDR1 LGHDT and CDR2 YNNKEL (reference sequence). The CDR3 contains 16 residues. Trimming removed 0 bases from V and 0 bases from J, with 10 bases in between. CDR3 region: CASSQDFSLSTDTQYF. The CDR3 DNA reads TGTGCCAGCAGCCAAGATTTTAGTCTTAGCACAGATACGCAGTATTTT.

This clonotype occurred many times. The chain carries TRBV7-2 and TRBJ2-1, with TRBD2 identical over 12 bases. Losses at the gene ends were 5 bases for V and 9 bases for J; bases not matched to a gene: 5. CDR1 and CDR2 (germline): SGHTA, FQGNSA. The CDR3 consists of 14 residues. CDR3 in amino acids: CASSPSGRAREQFF. The CDR3 DNA follows: TGTGCCAGCAGCCCTAGCGGGAGGGCCCGTGAGCAGTTCTTC.

This clonotype has at least ten counts. The DNA for the CDR3 is TGTGCCAGCAGCGAAATTCCCACCGGGGAGCTGTTTTTT. Its translation: CASSEIPTGELFF. The chain joins TRBV11-2 to TRBJ2-2, with D unclear. Germline CDR1 is SGHAT and CDR2 is FQNNGV. The CDR3 consists of 13 residues. Trimming removed 5 bases from V and 4 bases from J, with 8 bases in between.

This clonotype occurred a few times. The chain carries TRBV12-3 or TRBV12-4 and TRBJ2-1; 9 nucleotides line up with TRBD2. V dropped 6 bases and J dropped 2; count of bases not matched to a gene: 5. The CDR3 length is 15 residues. As DNA, the CDR3 is TGTGCCAGCAGCATGACTAGCGGTACCTACAATGAGCAGTTCTTC. Its protein is CASSMTSGTYNEQFF.

In this sample, this clonotype turned up many times. V gene TRBV18 combines with J gene TRBJ1-1; 9 bases align to TRBD1. Trimming at V came to 2 bases and at J to 3 bases, leaving 4 bases not matched to a gene. The CDR3 is 15 amino acids. Germline CDR1 reads KGHSH; CDR2 reads LQKENI. The CDR3 nucleotides read TGTGCCAGCTCACCATATACAGGGGGCGACACTGAAGCTTTCTTT. Its translation: CASSPYTGGDTEAFF. Together with reference TRBV18 and TRBJ1-1, the CDR3 gives the full variable domain: NAGVMQNPRHLVRRRGQEARLRCSPMKGHSHVYWYRQLPEEGLKFMVYLQKENIIDESGMPKERFSAEFPKEGPSILRIQQVVRGDSAAYFCASSPYTGGDTEAFFGQGTRLTVV.

This clonotype has ten or more counts. In DNA form, the CDR3 reads TGTGCCAGCTGCAGACTAGCGGGAGGGGACGAGCAGTACTTC. It codes for CASCRLAGGDEQYF. This chain uses TRBV28 with TRBJ2-7, with 14 bases that match TRBD2. CDR3 length: 14 residues. Germline loops: CDR1 MDHEN, CDR2 SYDVKM. The V and J ends lost 8 bases and 5 bases, in that order; junction bases with no gene match: 5.

This clonotype was counted many times. The V call is TRBV6-6, the J call TRBJ1-2; D not certain. Trimming stripped 0 bases from V and 4 bases from J, with 9 bases between. CDR1 is MNHNY, CDR2 SVGAGI, per germline (reference sequence). The CDR3 extends over 14 amino acids. CDR3: CASSYSLRAYGYTF. CDR3 sequence (DNA): TGTGCCAGCAGTTACTCGTTACGGGCCTATGGCTACACCTTC.

The rearrangement uses TRBV7-3 and TRBJ2-2, with a tentative D call TRBD2 (6 bases). The V gene's germline CDR1 is SGHTA and CDR2 FQGTGA. Deletions cut 1 base from V and 7 bases from J, with 19 bases between. The CDR3 spans 17 residues. CDR3 sequence (DNA): TGTGCCAGCAGCTTAATCGCGTTCGGCGGGATCGACGGGGAGCTGTTTTTT. Its translation: CASSLIAFGGIDGELFF.

The sample holds many counts of this clonotype. This CDR3 is CATSGPYTGELFF. The CDR3 bases are TGTGCCACCAGTGGGCCCTACACCGGGGAGCTGTTTTTT. The rearrangement links TRBV24-1 to TRBJ2-2, with D unresolved. V was pared by 5 bases and J by 3 bases, with 6 bases between. Germline V gene data show CDR1 as KGHDR and CDR2 as SFDVKD. There are 13 residues in the CDR3.

V gene TRBV4-1 combines with J gene TRBJ2-7, with 8 bases identical to TRBD1. This CDR3 contains 16 residues. The V segment lost 2 bases and the J segment 6 bases; nucleotides outside the gene matches: 12. Germline V gene sequence: CDR1 MGHRA, CDR2 YSYEKL. The CDR3 DNA is TGCGCCAGCAGCCAATCGGGACAGGTATGGGGCGCCGAGCAGTACTTC. This gives the protein CASSQSGQVWGAEQYF.

This clonotype was counted ten times or more. The V call is TRBV24-1, the J call TRBJ1-2; 9 nucleotides align to TRBD1. The CDR3 loop spans 15 amino acids. Germline CDR1 KGHDR, CDR2 SFDVKD. V lost 3 bases, J lost 6 bases, and 7 bases stayed unmatched. CDR3 nucleotides: TGTGCCACCAGTGATCTCGGACAGGGGATCGATGGCTACACCTTC. This encodes CATSDLGQGIDGYTF.

This chain uses TRBV27 with TRBJ2-1, with D possibly TRBD2 on 5 matching bases. The V end was cut by 5 bases, the J end by 8 bases, with 25 bases between. The CDR3 length is 17 residues. Germline CDR1 MNHEY, CDR2 SMNVEV (reference sequence). For the CDR3, the DNA is TGTGCCAGCAGTCCGCCCCTGGGCCAAATATCGAGGGATGAGCAGTTCTTC. As protein: CASSPPLGQISRDEQFF.

This clonotype was seen at least ten times. The V call is TRBV11-3, the J call TRBJ2-7, with 7 bases aligning to TRBD2. The V and J ends lost 5 bases and 5 bases, in that order; junction bases with no gene match: 9. There are 14 residues in the CDR3. CDR1 is SGHNT, CDR2 YENEEA, per germline. The CDR3 loop reads CASSPRTSTDEQYF. The CDR3 coding sequence is TGTGCCAGCAGCCCTCGGACTAGTACGGACGAGCAGTACTTC.

This clonotype showed up many times. The genes are TRBV6-1 and TRBJ1-5; TRBD1 might be the D (5 bases). The germline V gene encodes CDR1 MNHNS and CDR2 SASEGT. This CDR3 comprises 14 residues. The germline V and J ends were trimmed by 6 bases and 0 bases, with 9 bases remaining between them. CDR3 region: CASSGTFSNQPQHF. In nucleotides, the CDR3 is TGTGCCAGCAGCGGGACTTTTAGCAATCAGCCCCAGCATTTT.